A single sample is the source of the 29 T cell receptor beta chains below, sequenced in a study of T-cell memory formation after mild COVID-19. Each CDR3 protein is one row after TCRdb ran MiXCR on the 5' RACE reads. Of over 350,000 distinct CDR3 sequences listed, less than 25% are singletons. Specimen: PBMCs or a T cell subset sorted from them (not recorded which). Receptors originate from an adult woman who had mild COVID-19 (a few samples of this study predate the infection). Cell type and time point are not known.

This clonotype was counted a few times. This chain joins TRBV20-1 and TRBJ2-7; 11 bases are a match to TRBD2. Germline V gene sequence: CDR1 DFQATT, CDR2 SNEGSKA (reference sequence). This CDR3 region has 13 residues. With 1 base clipped from V and 6 bases from J, the junction kept 2 bases outside the gene matches. The CDR3 DNA reads TGCAGTGCTAGAGGTGGGACTAGCGGCGAGCAGTACTTC. It encodes CSARGGTSGEQYF.

In its sample, this clonotype was seen a few times. The chain recombines TRBV7-9 with TRBJ2-3, with 8 bases fitting TRBD2. This CDR3 is built from 15 residues. From germline, CDR1 is SEHNR and CDR2 FQNEAQ (reference sequence). Losses at the gene ends were 5 bases for V and 2 bases for J; bases not matched to a gene: 6. The chain's CDR3 is CASSPPTSDTDTQYF. CDR3 bases: TGTGCCAGCAGCCCCCCGACTAGCGACACAGATACGCAGTATTTT.

Points on this clonotype: At one end the junction does not follow the germline gene, possibly because of a read error. This rearrangement joins TRBV3-1 to TRBJ1-5; possibly TRBD1 for D (5 bases). This CDR3 is built from 13 residues. CDR1 LGHDT and CDR2 YNNKEL come from the germline V gene (reference sequence). The CDR3 protein is CACREESNQTQHF. The CDR3 region has the DNA TGTGCCTGCAGGGAGGAAAGCAATCAGACCCAGCATTTT.

The sample holds a few counts of this clonotype. The V and J genes are TRBV12-3 or TRBV12-4 and TRBJ1-1; 9 nucleotides agree with TRBD1. CDR3 length equals 12 residues. Trimming at V came to 6 bases and at J to 5 bases, leaving 1 base not matched to a gene. The CDR3 DNA follows: TGTGCCAGCAGGGGACAGGGAACTGAAGCTTTCTTT. Translating it yields CASRGQGTEAFF.

The genes are TRBV27 and TRBJ2-3; D is ambiguous. V shed 0 bases and J shed 6 bases, with 16 bases lying between them. In germline, CDR1 is MNHEY, CDR2 SMNVEV (reference sequence). This CDR3 comprises 16 residues. The CDR3 loop reads CASSLSGSSVSDTQYF. For the CDR3, the DNA is TGTGCCAGCAGTTTATCGGGGTCCTCCGTCTCGGATACGCAGTATTTT.

The J gene is TRBJ2-3, the V gene TRBV2, with D possibly TRBD2 on 6 matching bases. V lost 8 bases to trimming and J lost 0 bases, with 12 bases between them. The CDR3 spans 14 residues. Germline V gene sequence: CDR1 SNHLY, CDR2 FYNNEI. The CDR3 spells CASGRDSSTDTQYF. The DNA for the CDR3 is TGTGCCAGCGGCCGGGACTCCAGCACAGATACGCAGTATTTT.

This clonotype has a handful of counts. This chain joins TRBV9 and TRBJ1-1, with 8 bases matching TRBD1. The CDR3 contains 15 residues. V was pared by 3 bases and J by 0 bases, with 4 bases of the junction left unmatched. The germline V gene has CDR1 SGDLS and CDR2 YYNGEE. The CDR3 sequence is CASSGHRGMNTEAFF. The CDR3 DNA is TGTGCCAGCAGCGGTCACAGGGGGATGAACACTGAAGCTTTCTTT.

The chain links TRBV18 to TRBJ2-1; D perhaps matches TRBD2 (6 bases). Deletions cut 5 bases from V and 3 bases from J, with 17 bases between. The germline CDR1 and CDR2 sequences are KGHSH and LQKENI. This CDR3 has 16 residues. DNA for the CDR3: TGTGCCAGCTCATCCCTTTTAGCGGAATACTACAATGAGCAGTTCTTC. It encodes CASSSLLAEYYNEQFF.

The CDR3 is CSVEGLRGETYEQYF. DNA for the CDR3: TGCAGCGTTGAAGGGCTCAGGGGGGAAACCTACGAGCAGTACTTC. This sequence joins TRBV29-1 and TRBJ2-7, with TRBD1 as a possible D gene (7 bases). In germline, CDR1 is SQVTM, CDR2 ANQGSEA. The CDR3 is 15 amino acids. The V and J ends lost 1 base and 2 bases respectively, with 15 bases between them.

This sequence joins TRBV4-1 and TRBJ2-1; D perhaps matches TRBD1 (6 bases). V lost 4 bases and J 10 bases, leaving 26 bases between the germline ends. This CDR3 contains 17 residues. Germline values: CDR1 MGHRA, CDR2 YSYEKL. As DNA, the CDR3 is TGCGCCAGCAGCCTCAACCAGGGGCGGGCTCCCGGGTTAGAGCAGTTCTTC. This sequence encodes CASSLNQGRAPGLEQFF.

This clonotype was detected a few times. The rearrangement joins TRBV29-1 to TRBJ1-1; D remains ambiguous. CDR1 and CDR2 from the germline V gene are SQVTM and ANQGSEA. The CDR3 sequence is 13 residues long. Between the trimmed V and J ends, which lost 3 bases and 1 base, there was a span of 9 bases. CDR3 sequence reads: CSVDGRWNTEAFF. Written as DNA, the CDR3 is TGCAGCGTTGACGGACGTTGGAACACTGAAGCTTTCTTT. The variable domain in full, completed from reference TRBV29-1 and TRBJ1-1, reads SAVISQKPSRDICQRGTSLTIQCQVDSQVTMMFWYRQQPGQSLTLIATANQGSEATYESGFVIDKFPISRPNLTFSTLTVSNMSPEDSSIYLCSVDGRWNTEAFFGQGTRLTVV.

This clonotype has only a few counts. The chain uses TRBV4-1 and TRBJ2-2; TRBD2 aligns across 10 bases. After removal of 3 bases from V and 2 bases from J, the junction contained 9 bases not matched to a gene. Germline V gene lookup returns CDR1 MGHRA and CDR2 YSYEKL. This CDR3 region has 18 residues. The CDR3 coding sequence is TGCGCCAGCAGCCATAGCAGTAGCGGGAGGATTAACACCGGGGAGCTGTTTTTT. As protein: CASSHSSSGRINTGELFF.

The J gene is TRBJ2-7, the V gene TRBV7-9; TRBD2 agrees at 10 bases. This CDR3 is 14 amino acids long. V shed 3 bases, J shed 6 bases, and the junction held 5 bases outside the gene matches. Germline CDR1 and CDR2: SEHNR and FQNEAQ (reference sequence). The DNA for the CDR3 is TGTGCCAGCAGCTTCCTAGCGGGAGTCTCCGAGCAGTACTTC. Its translation: CASSFLAGVSEQYF.

The chain employs TRBV11-1 and TRBJ2-7; TRBD1 might be the D (6 bases). V was trimmed by 1 base and J by 3 bases, leaving 16 bases between them. Germline V lookup: CDR1 SGHAT, CDR2 FQDESV (reference sequence). This CDR3 contains 16 residues. The CDR3 DNA reads TGTGCCAGCAGCTTAGTCCCGGACAGATCCTACTACGAGCAGTACTTC. Its translation is CASSLVPDRSYYEQYF. Based on the CDR3 plus reference TRBV11-1 and TRBJ2-7, the full variable domain is EAEVAQSPRYKITEKSQAVAFWCDPISGHATLYWYRQILGQGPELLVQFQDESVVDDSQLPKDRFSAERLKGVDSTLKIQPAELGDSAMYLCASSLVPDRSYYEQYFGPGTRLTVT.

The count of this clonotype is one. The chain carries TRBV29-1 and TRBJ2-7; TRBD1 is a possible D gene (5 bases). The V and J ends lost 7 bases and 3 bases respectively, with 10 bases between them. Germline assignment: CDR1 SQVTM and CDR2 ANQGSEA. CDR3 length: 11 amino acids. CDR3 region: CSAVDSYEQYF. CDR3 DNA: TGCAGCGCCGTCGACAGCTACGAGCAGTACTTC.

This clonotype was observed a handful of times. The genes are TRBV20-1 and TRBJ1-2; D might be TRBD1 (6 bases). Trimming cost V 5 bases and J 3 bases, with 16 bases left between them. The CDR3 spans 14 residues. Germline CDR1 and CDR2: DFQATT and SNEGSKA (reference sequence). Here the CDR3 DNA reads TGCAGTGCTCCTCGGTCAACAGGGTACTATGGCTACACCTTC. Protein product: CSAPRSTGYYGYTF.

The chain carries TRBV7-2 and TRBJ2-7; the D call may be TRBD1 or TRBD2 (5 bases each). Germline assignment: CDR1 SGHTA and CDR2 FQGNSA. There are 16 residues in the CDR3. Trimming removed 4 bases at V and 2 bases at J, with 18 bases between. This CDR3 reads CASSSGDLVAAYEQYF. The CDR3 nucleotides read TGTGCCAGCAGCTCCGGGGACCTGGTGGCGGCCTACGAGCAGTACTTC.

This clonotype was observed a few times. The chain has TRBV6-1 and TRBJ2-1, with TRBD2 matching over 9 bases. Germline CDR1 and CDR2: MNHNS and SASEGT. There are 14 residues in the CDR3. Germline trimming cut 4 bases from V and 5 bases from J; bases unmatched to any gene: 3. In DNA, the CDR3 is TGTGCCAGCAGTGTCCGCGGGAGGGACAATGAGCAGTTCTTC. Its translation: CASSVRGRDNEQFF.

The chain has TRBV7-2 and TRBJ2-1, with D tentatively TRBD2 (7 bases). The CDR3 runs 15 residues. Germline values: CDR1 SGHTA, CDR2 FQGNSA. V was clipped by 0 bases and J by 6 bases, with 12 bases between them. CDR3 sequence reads: CASSLAGGGFNEQFF. In DNA form, the CDR3 reads TGTGCCAGCAGCTTAGCTGGCGGGGGCTTCAATGAGCAGTTCTTC.

This sequence joins TRBV11-1 and TRBJ2-1, with D perhaps TRBD1 or TRBD2 (6 bases each). CDR3 size: 15 residues. The germline V and J ends were trimmed by 2 bases and 8 bases, with 16 bases remaining between them. Germline CDR1 SGHAT, CDR2 FQDESV (reference sequence). The CDR3 bases are TGTGCCAGCAGCTTAAGGGGGGTGAGGAAGGATGAGCAGTTCTTC. This encodes CASSLRGVRKDEQFF.

This chain joins TRBV5-1 and TRBJ2-5; D uncertain. V was clipped by 0 bases and J by 4 bases, with 7 bases between them. CDR3 length: 13 amino acids. CDR1 and CDR2 from the germline V gene are SGHRS and YFSETQ. The CDR3, as DNA: TGCGCCAGCAGCTTGGAACGGCCAGAGACCCAGTACTTC. Translating gives CASSLERPETQYF.

The CDR3 DNA sequence: TGTGCCAGCAGCTTAAGTCCGTCGACAGGGATGAAGACCCAGTACTTC. It is translated as CASSLSPSTGMKTQYF. The chain links TRBV7-9 to TRBJ2-5, with 7 bases matching TRBD1. In germline, CDR1 is SEHNR, CDR2 FQNEAQ (reference sequence). V lost 2 bases, J lost 6 bases, and 12 bases stayed unmatched. The CDR3 is made up of 16 amino acids.

About this clonotype: Germline and junction disagree at one end, which may indicate a read error. This sequence joins TRBV7-7 and TRBJ2-5; TRBD2 matches 12 bases. CDR3 length equals 16 residues. The germline gives CDR1 SSHAT, CDR2 FNYEAQ (reference sequence). CDR3 nucleotide sequence: TGTGCTAGCAGCCGTGGGCGGCTAGCGGGAGGGGAGACCCAGTACTTC. It encodes CASSRGRLAGGETQYF. Full variable domain (missing parts from reference TRBV7-7 and TRBJ2-5): GAGVSQSPRYKVTKRGQDVTLRCDPISSHATLYWYQQALGQGPEFLTYFNYEAQPDKSGLPSDRFSAERPEGSISTLTIQRTEQRDSAMYRCASSRGRLAGGETQYFGPGTRLLVL.

This clonotype was found a few times. This chain joins TRBV12-3 or TRBV12-4 and TRBJ2-3; D is uncertain. V was trimmed by 3 bases and J by 2 bases, leaving 9 bases between them. The CDR3 totals 14 residues. The DNA for the CDR3 is TGTGCCAGCAGTTTCCCCCCACCCACAGATACGCAGTATTTT. Encoded protein: CASSFPPPTDTQYF.

This clonotype was counted between two and nine times. This chain uses TRBV30 with TRBJ2-3, with D tentatively TRBD1 (5 bases). The CDR3 is 13 residues long. V was shortened by 0 bases and J by 6 bases, with 10 bases between the two germline ends. The germline CDR1 and CDR2 sequences are GTSNPN and SVGIG (reference sequence). CDR3 sequence reads: CAWSVRYRDTQYF. In DNA, the CDR3 is TGTGCCTGGAGTGTACGGTACAGGGATACGCAGTATTTT.

V gene TRBV20-1 combines with J gene TRBJ2-1, with TRBD2 as a possible D gene (7 bases). This CDR3 has 14 amino acids. Germline values: CDR1 DFQATT, CDR2 SNEGSKA (reference sequence). V was pared by 3 bases and J by 3 bases, with 12 bases between. CDR3 DNA: TGCAGTGCTAGCGGGGGGCTTGACTACAATGAGCAGTTCTTC. Translated: CSASGGLDYNEQFF.

The chain recombines TRBV5-5 with TRBJ2-7; D is possibly TRBD2 (5 bases). CDR3 length: 18 residues. V lost 0 bases, J lost 3 bases, and 22 bases lay in between. Per the germline V gene, CDR1 is SGHKS and CDR2 is YYEKEE (reference sequence). In DNA, the CDR3 is TGTGCCAGCAGCTTGGACTCCGTACATGACTATCCGGGCTACGAGCAGTACTTC. Protein product: CASSLDSVHDYPGYEQYF.

In this sample, this clonotype turned up a few times. The rearrangement joins TRBV4-1 to TRBJ2-7; 7 nucleotides match TRBD1. The CDR3 runs 15 residues. CDR1 is MGHRA and CDR2 is YSYEKL in the germline V gene. The trim removed 0 bases at V and 8 bases at J, leaving 10 bases unmatched. In DNA form, the CDR3 reads TGCGCCAGCAGCCAAGATTGGGACAGTCCTACGAAGCAGTACTTC. Residues: CASSQDWDSPTKQYF.

There are a few counts of this clonotype. The chain is built from TRBV27 and TRBJ2-7; D is possibly TRBD2 (7 bases). CDR1 MNHEY and CDR2 SMNVEV come from the germline V gene (reference sequence). The CDR3 is 14 residues long. V dropped 6 bases and J dropped 0 bases, with 12 bases sitting between them. CDR3 in DNA: TGTGCCAGCAGCCTCGGGGGGCCCTCCTACGAGCAGTACTTC. It translates to CASSLGGPSYEQYF.